The present TCR beta chain was sequenced within a study of regulatory T cells in long-lasting Graves disease. The wider study: Those Graves' patients who were newly diagnosed had been on antithyroid drugs under 3 months.

Time point described: newly diagnosed GD, antithyroid drugs for less than 3 months. Extracted RNA from PBMCs served as the source of the TCR library. Each patient gave 8.5 to 10 milliliters of EDTA-anticoagulated peripheral blood. The CDR3 is 14 residues long. Germline V gene lookup returns CDR1 MNHEY and CDR2 SVGEGT. After removal of 7 bases from V and 4 bases from J, the junction contained 9 bases not matched to a gene. The TCR beta library used iRepertoire HTBI primers with Arm-PCR amplification of CDR3. Per the study methods: Among the samples, approximately 60 TRBV and 13 to 15 TRBJ segments were identified. TCRdb reprocessed the multiplex PCR reads via MiXCR and lists one record per CDR3 protein. TCRdb, rather than the study authors, made the V and J calls. The sample holds approximately 540,000 distinct CDR3 sequences, around 13% seen once. This clonotype was seen many times. Separately, the same data were catalogued under a study of T cells in Graves' hyperthyroidism and ophthalmopathy.

The source is a woman aged 30 to 39 with Graves disease. The chain links TRBV6-2 or TRBV6-3 to TRBJ2-7; TRBD2 matches 8 bases. Sequenced here: peripheral blood mononuclear cells (PBMCs), sampled at new diagnosis, from a patient treated with antithyroid drugs. This chain's CDR3 is CASTEGLGRYEQYF. DNA of the CDR3: TGTGCCAGCACCGAGGGACTAGGGCGTTACGAGCAGTACTTC.